The present TCR beta chain was sequenced within a study of T cells after yellow fever vaccination. In regard to this clonotype: Its antigen is still unknown.

One entry per CDR3 protein results from TCRdb running MiXCR on the 5' RACE reads. The sample has 450,000 to 550,000 distinct CDR3 sequences; 20% to 25% are singletons. The germline V gene encodes CDR1 SGHVS and CDR2 FNYEAQ. This CDR3 has 12 amino acids. Trimming pared 1 base from V and 9 bases from J, leaving 7 bases between. Study results and caveats: From the bulk population, abundant clonotypes could contaminate and appear within FACS-sorted repertoires.

This receptor was taken from a man aged 18 to 30 who received the YFV17D yellow fever vaccine. Sequencing used PBMCs, obtained approximately 20 days after the first yellow fever vaccination. The chain employs TRBV7-6 and TRBJ2-1; D uncertain. CDR3 amino acids: CASSLVGIEQFF. CDR3 nucleotides: TGTGCCAGCAGCTTAGTAGGGATTGAGCAGTTCTTC.